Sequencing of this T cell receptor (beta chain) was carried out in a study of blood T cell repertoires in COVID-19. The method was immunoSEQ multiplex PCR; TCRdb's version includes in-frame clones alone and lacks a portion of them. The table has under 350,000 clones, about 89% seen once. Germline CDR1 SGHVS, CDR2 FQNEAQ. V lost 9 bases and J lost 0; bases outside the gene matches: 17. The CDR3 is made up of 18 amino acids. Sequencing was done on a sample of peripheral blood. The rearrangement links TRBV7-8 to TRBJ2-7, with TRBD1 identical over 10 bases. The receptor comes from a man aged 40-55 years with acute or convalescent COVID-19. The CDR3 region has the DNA TGTGCCAGTACGCGGGACAGGGGTCTCCTAGTGTCCTCCTACGAGCAGTACTTC. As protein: CASTRDRGLLVSSYEQYF.